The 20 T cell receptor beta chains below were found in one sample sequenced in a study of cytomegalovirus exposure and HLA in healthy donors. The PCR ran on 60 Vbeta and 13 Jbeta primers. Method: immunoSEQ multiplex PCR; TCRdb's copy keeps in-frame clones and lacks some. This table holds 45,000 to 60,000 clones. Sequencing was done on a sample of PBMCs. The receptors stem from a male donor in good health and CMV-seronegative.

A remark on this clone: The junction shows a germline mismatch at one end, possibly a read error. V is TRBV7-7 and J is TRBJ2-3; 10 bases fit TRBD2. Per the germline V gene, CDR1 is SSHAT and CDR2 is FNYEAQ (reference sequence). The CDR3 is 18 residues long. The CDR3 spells CASSPTSGIGISTDTQYF. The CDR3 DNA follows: TGTGCTAGCAGCCCCACTAGCGGGATTGGCATTAGCACAGATACGCAGTATTTT.

As DNA, the CDR3 is TGTGCCAGCAGTGATAGGAACAGGGGGAATTCACCCCTCCACTTT. Amino acids: CASSDRNRGNSPLHF. The V gene is TRBV6-1, the J gene TRBJ1-6; TRBD1 agrees at 8 bases. Trimming at V came to 3 bases and at J to 7 bases, leaving 5 bases not matched to a gene. The CDR3 is made up of 15 amino acids. From germline, CDR1 is MNHNS and CDR2 SASEGT.

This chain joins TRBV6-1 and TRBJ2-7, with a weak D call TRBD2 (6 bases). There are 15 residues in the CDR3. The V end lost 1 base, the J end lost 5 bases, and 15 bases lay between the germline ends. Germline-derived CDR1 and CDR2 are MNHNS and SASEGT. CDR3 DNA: TGTGCCAGCAGTGAAGAGCCGGGAGCCAGCCACGAGCAGTACTTC. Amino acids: CASSEEPGASHEQYF.

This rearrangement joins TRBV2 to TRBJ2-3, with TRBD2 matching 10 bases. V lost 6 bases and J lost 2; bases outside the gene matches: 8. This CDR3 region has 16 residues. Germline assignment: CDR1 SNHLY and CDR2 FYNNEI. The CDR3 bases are TGTGCCAGCAGCCCTCGTAGCGGGGGGTCCACAGATACGCAGTATTTT. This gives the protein CASSPRSGGSTDTQYF.

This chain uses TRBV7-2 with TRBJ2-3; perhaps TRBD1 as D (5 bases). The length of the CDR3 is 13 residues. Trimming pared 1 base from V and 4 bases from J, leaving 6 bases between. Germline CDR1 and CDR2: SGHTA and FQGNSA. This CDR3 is CASSLVGADTQYF. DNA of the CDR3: TGTGCCAGCAGCTTAGTAGGGGCAGATACGCAGTATTTT.

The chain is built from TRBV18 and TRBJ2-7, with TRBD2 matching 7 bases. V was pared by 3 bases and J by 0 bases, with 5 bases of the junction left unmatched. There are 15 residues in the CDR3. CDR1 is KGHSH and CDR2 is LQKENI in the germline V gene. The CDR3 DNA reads TGTGCCAGCTCACCCCGGGGAGGGAGCTCCTACGAGCAGTACTTC. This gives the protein CASSPRGGSSYEQYF.

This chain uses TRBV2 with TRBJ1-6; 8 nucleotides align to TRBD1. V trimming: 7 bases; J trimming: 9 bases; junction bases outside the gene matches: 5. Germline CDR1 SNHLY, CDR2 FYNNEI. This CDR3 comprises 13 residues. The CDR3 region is CASTGTGLSPLHF. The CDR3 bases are TGTGCCAGCACCGGGACAGGACTTTCACCCCTCCACTTT. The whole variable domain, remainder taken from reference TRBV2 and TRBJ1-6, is EPEVTQTPSHQVTQMGQEVILRCVPISNHLYFYWYRQILGQKVEFLVSFYNNEISEKSEIFDDQFSVERPDGSNFTLKIRSTKLEDSAMYFCASTGTGLSPLHFGNGTRLTVT.

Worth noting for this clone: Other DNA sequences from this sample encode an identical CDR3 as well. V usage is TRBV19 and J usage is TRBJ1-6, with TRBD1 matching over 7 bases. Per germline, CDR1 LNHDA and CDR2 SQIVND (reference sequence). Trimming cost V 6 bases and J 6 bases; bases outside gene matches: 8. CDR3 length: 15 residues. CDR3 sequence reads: CASRRGGRGNSPLHF. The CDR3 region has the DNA TGTGCCAGTAGGCGAGGGGGCAGGGGTAATTCACCCCTCCACTTT.

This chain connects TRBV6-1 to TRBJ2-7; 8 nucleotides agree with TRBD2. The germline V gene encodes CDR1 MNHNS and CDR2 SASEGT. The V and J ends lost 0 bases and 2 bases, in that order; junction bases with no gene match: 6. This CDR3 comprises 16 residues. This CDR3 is CASSEARGGVPYEQYF. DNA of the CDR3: TGTGCCAGCAGTGAAGCCCGGGGGGGGGTCCCCTACGAGCAGTACTTC.

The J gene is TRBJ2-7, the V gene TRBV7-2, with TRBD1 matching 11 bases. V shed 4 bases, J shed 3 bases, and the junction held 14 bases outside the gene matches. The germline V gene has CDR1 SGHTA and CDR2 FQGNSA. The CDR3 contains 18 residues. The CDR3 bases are TGTGCCAGCAGCTCACTAGGCGGTTGGGGACAGGGGGACTACGAGCAGTACTTC. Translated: CASSSLGGWGQGDYEQYF.

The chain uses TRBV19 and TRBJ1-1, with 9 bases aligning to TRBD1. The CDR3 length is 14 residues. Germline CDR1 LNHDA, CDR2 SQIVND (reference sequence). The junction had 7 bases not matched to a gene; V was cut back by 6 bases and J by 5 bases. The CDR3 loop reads CASRRQGVVTEAFF. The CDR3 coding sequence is TGTGCCAGTAGGAGACAGGGGGTGGTGACTGAAGCTTTCTTT.

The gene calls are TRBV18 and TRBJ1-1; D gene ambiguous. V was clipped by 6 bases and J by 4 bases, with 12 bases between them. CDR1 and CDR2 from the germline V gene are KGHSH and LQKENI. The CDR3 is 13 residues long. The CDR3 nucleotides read TGTGCCAGCTCCACTAGTTCTGCCACTGAAGCTTTCTTT. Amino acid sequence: CASSTSSATEAFF.

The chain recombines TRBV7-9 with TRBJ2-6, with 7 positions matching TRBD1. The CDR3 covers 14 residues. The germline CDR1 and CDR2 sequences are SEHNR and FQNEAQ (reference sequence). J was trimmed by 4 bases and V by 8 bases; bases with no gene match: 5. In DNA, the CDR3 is TGTGCCAGCCAGACAGGGACCGGGGCCAACGTCCTGACTTTC. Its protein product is CASQTGTGANVLTF.

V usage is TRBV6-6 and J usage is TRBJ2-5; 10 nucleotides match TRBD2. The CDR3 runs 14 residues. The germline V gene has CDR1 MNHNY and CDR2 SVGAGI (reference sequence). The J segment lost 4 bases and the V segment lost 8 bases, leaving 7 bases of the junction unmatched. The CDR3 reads CASYSGGRAETQYF. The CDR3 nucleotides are TGTGCCAGCTATAGCGGGGGGAGGGCAGAGACCCAGTACTTC.

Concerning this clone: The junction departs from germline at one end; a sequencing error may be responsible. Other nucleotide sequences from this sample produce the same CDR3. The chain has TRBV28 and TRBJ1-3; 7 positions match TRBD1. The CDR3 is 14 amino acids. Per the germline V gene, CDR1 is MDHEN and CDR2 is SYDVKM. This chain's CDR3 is CASNLDRVGNTIYF. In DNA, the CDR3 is TGTGCCAGCAACCTCGACAGGGTCGGAAATACCATATATTTT. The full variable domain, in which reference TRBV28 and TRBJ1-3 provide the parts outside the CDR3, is DVKVTQSSRYLVKRTGEKVFLECVQDMDHENMFWYRQDPGLGLRLIYFSYDVKMKEKGDIPEGYSVSREKKERFSLILESASTNQTSMYLCASNLDRVGNTIYFGEGSWLTVV.

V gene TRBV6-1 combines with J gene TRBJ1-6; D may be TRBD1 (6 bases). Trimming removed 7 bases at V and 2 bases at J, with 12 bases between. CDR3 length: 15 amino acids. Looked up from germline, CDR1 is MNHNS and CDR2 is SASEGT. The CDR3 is CASIRRDTYNSPLHF. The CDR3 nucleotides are TGTGCCAGCATAAGAAGGGACACCTATAATTCACCCCTCCACTTT.

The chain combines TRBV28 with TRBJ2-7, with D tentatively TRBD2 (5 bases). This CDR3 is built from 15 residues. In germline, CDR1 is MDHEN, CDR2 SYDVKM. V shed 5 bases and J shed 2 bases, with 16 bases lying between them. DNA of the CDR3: TGTGCCAGCAGTGTAACCGGGATGGAGGCCTACGAGCAGTACTTC. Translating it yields CASSVTGMEAYEQYF.

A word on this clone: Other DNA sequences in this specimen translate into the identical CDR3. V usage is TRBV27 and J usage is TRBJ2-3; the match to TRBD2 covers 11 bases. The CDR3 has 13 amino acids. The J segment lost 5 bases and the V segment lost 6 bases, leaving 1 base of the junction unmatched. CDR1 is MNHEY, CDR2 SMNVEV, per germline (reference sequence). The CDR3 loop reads CASRLAGGDTQYF. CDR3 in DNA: TGTGCCAGCAGGCTAGCGGGAGGAGATACGCAGTATTTT.

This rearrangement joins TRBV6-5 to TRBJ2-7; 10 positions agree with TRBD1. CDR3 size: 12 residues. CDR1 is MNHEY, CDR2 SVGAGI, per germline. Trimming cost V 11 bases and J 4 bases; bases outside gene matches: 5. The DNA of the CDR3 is TGTGCCTCGGGACAGGGGTTTTACGAGCAGTACTTC. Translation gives CASGQGFYEQYF.

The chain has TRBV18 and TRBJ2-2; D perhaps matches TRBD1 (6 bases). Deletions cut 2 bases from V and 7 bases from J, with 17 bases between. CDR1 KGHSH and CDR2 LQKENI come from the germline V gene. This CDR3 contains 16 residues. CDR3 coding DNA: TGTGCCAGCTCACCAGGGGGCTTTGCGTCGAACGGGGAGCTGTTTTTT. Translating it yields CASSPGGFASNGELFF.